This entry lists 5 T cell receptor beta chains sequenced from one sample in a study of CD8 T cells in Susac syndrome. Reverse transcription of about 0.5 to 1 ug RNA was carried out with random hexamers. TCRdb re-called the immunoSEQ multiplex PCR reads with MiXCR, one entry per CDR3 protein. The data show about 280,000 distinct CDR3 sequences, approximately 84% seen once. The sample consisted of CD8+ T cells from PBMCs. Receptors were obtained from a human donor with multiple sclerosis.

CDR3 in DNA: TGTGCTAGTGGTTCACGTGATACGCAGTATTTT. The encoded protein is CASGSRDTQYF. The chain uses TRBV12-5 and TRBJ2-3; D is ambiguous. CDR1 and CDR2 from the germline V gene are LGHNT and FRNRAP. The CDR3 totals 11 residues. Trimming left V 4 bases short and J 6 bases short, with 5 bases between.

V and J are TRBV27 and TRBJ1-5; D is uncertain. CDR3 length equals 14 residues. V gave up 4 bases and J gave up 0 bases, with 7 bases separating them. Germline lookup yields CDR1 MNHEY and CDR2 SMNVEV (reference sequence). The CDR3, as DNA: TGTGCCAGCAGTTCCAGCTATAGCAATCAGCCCCAGCATTTT. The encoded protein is CASSSSYSNQPQHF.

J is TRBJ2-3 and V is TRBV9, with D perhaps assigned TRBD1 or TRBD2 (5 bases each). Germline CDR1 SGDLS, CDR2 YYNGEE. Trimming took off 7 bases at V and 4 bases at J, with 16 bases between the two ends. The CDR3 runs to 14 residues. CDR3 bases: TGTGCCAGCGGGAGCGCAGGGAAAGCAGATACGCAGTATTTT. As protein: CASGSAGKADTQYF.

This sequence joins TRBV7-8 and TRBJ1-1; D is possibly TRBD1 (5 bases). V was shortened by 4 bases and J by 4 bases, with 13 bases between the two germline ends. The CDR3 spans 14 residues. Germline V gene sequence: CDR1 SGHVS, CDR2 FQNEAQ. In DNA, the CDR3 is TGTGCCAGCAGCTGGCAGGGTGCTGGCACTGAAGCTTTCTTT. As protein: CASSWQGAGTEAFF.

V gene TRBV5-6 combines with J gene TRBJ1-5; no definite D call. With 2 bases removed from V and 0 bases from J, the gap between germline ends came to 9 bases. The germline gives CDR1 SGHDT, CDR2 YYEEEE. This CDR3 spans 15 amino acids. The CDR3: CASSFKLYSNQPQHF. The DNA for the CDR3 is TGTGCCAGCAGCTTTAAGCTCTATAGCAATCAGCCCCAGCATTTT.